Detailed here is one T cell receptor beta chain. Seattle patients were enrolled during active infection and followed longitudinally. The germline V gene has CDR1 LGHNA and CDR2 YNFKEQ. With 3 bases clipped from V and 4 bases from J, the junction kept 6 bases outside the gene matches. CDR3 length: 15 amino acids. The data were taken from a study of blood T cell repertoires in COVID-19. Background on the study: There were acute and convalescent COVID-19 samples, and they came from the United States, Italy and Spain.

Only in-frame clones appear in the TCRdb table, and some are missing; sequencing was by immunoSEQ multiplex PCR. The sample contains around 300,000 clones, more than 85% of which appear only once. The chain joins TRBV4-2 to TRBJ2-1, with TRBD2 identical over 7 bases. This sequence originates from a woman in her twenties or thirties with COVID-19, enrolled during active disease. Source material: peripheral blood. The chain's CDR3 is CASSHQRGSYNEQFF. In DNA form, the CDR3 reads TGTGCCAGCAGCCATCAGCGGGGATCTTACAATGAGCAGTTCTTC.